Described below is a single TCR beta chain sequence and its context. The CDR3 end falls 3 residues outside the read, so it is completed with the germline J gene. The CDR3 consists of 14 residues. CDR1 is SGHRS and CDR2 is YFSETQ in the germline V gene. V lost 0 bases and J lost 8; bases outside the gene matches: 3. These data come from a study of T cells in women clearing cervical HPV infection. Average input was roughly 1,100 ng genomic DNA for immunoSEQ TCR beta CDR3 amplification. Assay used: immunoSEQ multiplex PCR; TCRdb lists only in-frame clones, some missing. This table lists about 26,000 clones.

The chain couples TRBV5-1 to TRBJ2-1; 9 bases are shared with TRBD2. The sample taken for sequencing was blood buffy coat. This clonotype was sampled from a woman aged 18-69 years with a cervical HPV16 infection that either progressed to CIN3+ or cleared (not recorded which). The CDR3 DNA, read in part, is TGCGCCAGCAGCTTGGCGCTAGCGGGATATGAG. It encodes CASSLALAGYE. The complete CDR3 sequence is CASSLALAGYEQFF. Together with reference TRBV5-1 and TRBJ2-1, the CDR3 gives the full variable domain: KAGVTQTPRYLIKTRGQQVTLSCSPISGHRSVSWYQQTPGQGLQFLFEYFSETQRNKGNFPGRFSGRQFSNSRSEMNVSTLELGDSALYLCASSLALAGYEQFFGPGTRLTVL.